This TCR beta chain was documented in a study of fetal regulatory T cell absence and autoimmunity. Turning to the study itself: Without clinical diabetes, IPEX patients showed exocrine pancreas autoimmunity. General study results and limits: Oligoclonal TCR enrichment in pancreas over cord blood reached over 90-fold for some clones. Broadly similar TRB gene family usage was seen in pancreas and cord blood.

Comment on this clone: Its antigen remains unknown.

Sequencing used immunoSEQ multiplex PCR; TCRdb keeps in-frame clones, though not all of them. The repertoire has 95,000 or so clones, about two thirds of them found once; the top ten carry 1.5% to 2%. The sequencing input was pancreas tissue. This sequence was found in a male donor with IPEX syndrome.

The CDR3: CASSLLAGGLQETQYF. The CDR3, as DNA: TGTGCCAGCAGCTTATTAGCGGGAGGGCTTCAAGAGACCCAGTACTTC. The chain couples TRBV7-9 to TRBJ2-5; 11 bases agree with TRBD2. This CDR3 has 16 amino acids. The V segment lost 2 bases and the J segment 2 bases; nucleotides outside the gene matches: 4. Germline V gives CDR1 SEHNR, CDR2 FQNEAQ (reference sequence).